Described below is a single TCR beta chain sequence and its context. Antigen: not known. The data were obtained in a study of OX40 agonist ivuxolimab in advanced cancers. Study in general: An anti-OX40 (CD134) antibody with agonistic activity, ivuxolimab, was administered to patients. People in dose escalation had one of these cancers: hepatocellular carcinoma, melanoma, renal cell or head and neck cancer.

Blood samples were obtained at baseline, cycle 4 day 1, and cycle 7 day 1. The CDR3 consists of 15 residues. J was trimmed by 3 bases and V by 5 bases; bases with no gene match: 10. The germline V gene has CDR1 SGHTA and CDR2 FQGNSA. General study findings and limits: Within 6 weeks, CD4+ and CD8+ blood T cells expanded clonally at 0.1 to 3.0 mg/kg.

Method: immunoSEQ multiplex PCR; TCRdb's copy keeps in-frame clones and lacks some. This sample has tens of thousands of clones, with 80% to 90% found just once. The source is an adult with an advanced solid tumor such as melanoma, head and neck, liver or kidney cancer. The chain has TRBV7-2 and TRBJ2-7, with 7 bases identical to TRBD1. The specimen comprised CD4+ or CD8+ T cells sorted from blood, sampled in a trial of the OX40 agonist ivuxolimab. The CDR3 DNA reads as TGTGCCAGCAGCAACGACAGGGATCTCAACTACGAGCAGTACTTC. This encodes CASSNDRDLNYEQYF.